These 21 T cell receptor beta chains share one sample of origin, sequenced in a study of blood T cell repertoires in COVID-19. Clones were read by immunoSEQ multiplex PCR, and TCRdb kept only the in-frame ones, dropping some. Here the sample spans some 250,000 clones, roughly nine tenths being singletons. Source material: peripheral blood. These receptors were collected from a man between 60 and 70 years old with acute or convalescent COVID-19.

This clone was seen a single time. The V call is TRBV19, the J call TRBJ2-2; D may be TRBD2 (7 bases). The CDR3 spans 13 residues. V lost 4 bases and J 6 bases, leaving 9 bases between the germline ends. In germline, CDR1 is LNHDA, CDR2 SQIVND (reference sequence). The CDR3: CASSRGGAGELFF. CDR3 coding DNA: TGTGCCAGTAGTAGAGGGGGGGCCGGGGAGCTGTTTTTT.

This chain links TRBV4-3 with TRBJ2-5, with TRBD2 as a possible D gene (5 bases). Germline V gene sequence: CDR1 LGHNA, CDR2 YSLEER. V was shortened by 3 bases and J by 5 bases, with 13 bases between the two germline ends. The CDR3 extends over 14 amino acids. The DNA of the CDR3 is TGCGCCAGCAGCCAGGATGGACTGACGGAGACCCAGTACTTC. This sequence encodes CASSQDGLTETQYF.

This chain links TRBV5-1 with TRBJ2-5; D is possibly TRBD1 (6 bases). CDR3 length: 15 amino acids. The V and J ends lost 1 base and 1 base respectively, with 11 bases between them. CDR1 and CDR2 from the germline V gene are SGHRS and YFSETQ. The CDR3 sequence: CASSLHRRGQETQYF. As DNA, the CDR3 is TGCGCCAGCAGCTTGCACCGCAGGGGCCAAGAGACCCAGTACTTC.

The V and J genes are TRBV25-1 and TRBJ1-6, with D uncertain. The V end lost 1 base, the J end lost 7 bases, and 11 bases lay between the germline ends. The germline V gene encodes CDR1 MGHDK and CDR2 SYGVNS. The CDR3 contains 15 residues. The CDR3 loop reads CASSESGEINSPLHF. The CDR3 DNA is TGTGCCAGCAGTGAATCCGGGGAAATCAATTCACCCCTCCACTTT. Combining the CDR3 with reference TRBV25-1 and TRBJ1-6 gives the whole variable domain EADIYQTPRYLVIGTGKKITLECSQTMGHDKMYWYQQDPGMELHLIHYSYGVNSTEKGDLSSESTVSRIRTEHFPLTLESARPSHTSQYLCASSESGEINSPLHFGNGTRLTVT.

The CDR3 protein is CASSLTSGRDNEQFF. The CDR3 DNA follows: TGCGCCAGCAGCTTGACCAGCGGGAGGGACAATGAGCAGTTCTTC. The chain recombines TRBV5-1 with TRBJ2-1, with TRBD2 identical over 10 bases. Trimming removed 1 base from V and 5 bases from J; junction bases left unmatched: 3. The V gene's germline CDR1 is SGHRS and CDR2 YFSETQ. The CDR3 has 15 amino acids. The whole variable domain, remainder taken from reference TRBV5-1 and TRBJ2-1, is KAGVTQTPRYLIKTRGQQVTLSCSPISGHRSVSWYQQTPGQGLQFLFEYFSETQRNKGNFPGRFSGRQFSNSRSEMNVSTLELGDSALYLCASSLTSGRDNEQFFGPGTRLTVL.

CDR3 sequence (DNA): TGTGCCAGCAGTACCGGAAGGCCCTGGGAGATTTCCTACGAGCAGTACTTC. Translation: CASSTGRPWEISYEQYF. The chain employs TRBV27 and TRBJ2-7, with a tentative D call TRBD2 (5 bases). The V end was cut by 5 bases, the J end by 1 base, with 21 bases between. The CDR3 covers 17 residues. Germline values: CDR1 MNHEY, CDR2 SMNVEV (reference sequence).

This clone has only a few counts. The rearrangement joins TRBV2 to TRBJ2-1; a weak D match, TRBD2 (6 bases). The CDR3 is made up of 16 amino acids. V lost 0 bases and J lost 9, with 18 bases in between. Germline loops: CDR1 SNHLY, CDR2 FYNNEI. CDR3 bases: TGTGCCAGCAGTGAAGCGCATTCATGGGCGCGGGGTGAGCAGTTCTTC. Translating it yields CASSEAHSWARGEQFF.

The CDR3 protein is CASSLTPGLAGANTGELFF. The CDR3 DNA is TGTGCCAGCAGTCTTACCCCGGGACTAGCGGGGGCGAACACCGGGGAGCTGTTTTTT. The chain employs TRBV6-6 and TRBJ2-2; 14 nucleotides align to TRBD2. Germline V gene data show CDR1 as MNHNY and CDR2 as SVGAGI (reference sequence). The CDR3 is 19 residues long. Germline trimming cut 5 bases from V and 0 bases from J; bases unmatched to any gene: 8.

The chain has TRBV30 and TRBJ2-5, with 12 bases matching TRBD2. After removal of 1 base from V and 5 bases from J, the junction contained 2 bases not matched to a gene. The length of the CDR3 is 14 residues. Germline lookup yields CDR1 GTSNPN and CDR2 SVGIG (reference sequence). The CDR3 DNA reads as TGTGCCTGGAGTGGACTAGCGGGAGAGGAGACCCAGTACTTC. Encoded protein: CAWSGLAGEETQYF.

The genes are TRBV11-2 and TRBJ2-7; 7 bases align to TRBD1. Germline V lookup: CDR1 SGHAT, CDR2 FQNNGV. The CDR3 length is 14 residues. V was clipped by 4 bases and J by 0 bases; unmatched bases: 3. The CDR3 nucleotides are TGTGCCAGCAGCTCGGACAGGAGCTCCTACGAGCAGTACTTC. Its translation is CASSSDRSSYEQYF.

This chain connects TRBV11-3 to TRBJ2-3; tentatively, D is TRBD2 (6 bases). Trimming pared 1 base from V and 2 bases from J, leaving 13 bases between. The germline gives CDR1 SGHNT, CDR2 YENEEA. The CDR3 is made up of 16 amino acids. CDR3 loop: CASSLGGGTSTDTQYF. The DNA for the CDR3 is TGTGCCAGCAGCTTAGGTGGCGGGACCTCCACAGATACGCAGTATTTT. The full variable domain, completed using reference TRBV11-3 and TRBJ2-3, is EAGVVQSPRYKIIEKKQPVAFWCNPISGHNTLYWYLQNLGQGPELLIRYENEEAVDDSQLPKDRFSAERLKGVDSTLKIQPAELGDSAVYLCASSLGGGTSTDTQYFGPGTRLTVL.

The chain employs TRBV25-1 and TRBJ1-2, with TRBD1 matching 10 bases. V lost 4 bases and J lost 7; bases outside the gene matches: 3. The CDR3 spans 13 residues. CDR1 and CDR2 (germline): MGHDK, SYGVNS. This CDR3 is CASSGGTGVGYTF. CDR3 bases: TGTGCCAGCAGTGGTGGGACAGGGGTTGGCTACACCTTC.

The chain links TRBV5-1 to TRBJ1-2, with D possibly TRBD1 on 5 matching bases. In germline, CDR1 is SGHRS, CDR2 YFSETQ. CDR3 length: 16 amino acids. Trimming removed 0 bases from V and 0 bases from J, with 12 bases in between. In nucleotides, the CDR3 is TGCGCCAGCAGCTTGGGGCAGGGATACTCTAACTATGGCTACACCTTC. Protein sequence: CASSLGQGYSNYGYTF.

This clone was seen only a few times. J is TRBJ2-5 and V is TRBV11-1; TRBD1 matches at 12 bases. CDR3 length equals 16 residues. CDR1 SGHAT and CDR2 FQDESV come from the germline V gene (reference sequence). J lost 6 bases, V lost 5 bases, and 10 bases had no gene match. CDR3 sequence: CASSPPGQGAGKTQYF. The CDR3 DNA follows: TGTGCCAGCAGCCCCCCGGGACAGGGGGCTGGTAAGACCCAGTACTTC.

The gene calls are TRBV19 and TRBJ2-4; 9 nucleotides align to TRBD1. Germline assignment: CDR1 LNHDA and CDR2 SQIVND (reference sequence). The CDR3 sequence is 14 residues long. The J segment lost 3 bases and the V segment lost 7 bases, leaving 4 bases of the junction unmatched. The CDR3 loop reads CASTQGANKNIQYF. CDR3 in DNA: TGTGCCAGTACACAGGGGGCTAACAAAAACATTCAGTACTTC.

This clone showed up just once. This chain joins TRBV19 and TRBJ1-5, with 9 positions matching TRBD1. V shed 1 base, J shed 6 bases, and the junction held 4 bases outside the gene matches. From germline, CDR1 is LNHDA and CDR2 SQIVND (reference sequence). This CDR3 is built from 15 residues. CDR3 nucleotides: TGTGCCAGTAGTATAGCGGACAGGGGCTCTCAGCCCCAGCATTTT. This encodes CASSIADRGSQPQHF.

The V and J genes are TRBV5-5 and TRBJ2-1; 8 nucleotides match TRBD2. The CDR3 is 16 residues long. V dropped 5 bases and J dropped 5; count of bases not matched to a gene: 12. Looked up from germline, CDR1 is SGHKS and CDR2 is YYEKEE (reference sequence). CDR3 sequence: CASSFFREGLNNEQFF. DNA of the CDR3: TGTGCCAGCAGTTTTTTCCGGGAGGGCCTAAACAATGAGCAGTTCTTC.

The V and J genes are TRBV24-1 and TRBJ2-2; 9 bases align to TRBD1. The CDR3 is 18 residues long. The germline gives CDR1 KGHDR, CDR2 SFDVKD. Trimming cost V 0 bases and J 5 bases; bases outside gene matches: 9. The CDR3 region is CATSDLRGQGLTTGELFF. In nucleotides, the CDR3 is TGTGCCACCAGTGATTTGAGGGGACAGGGCCTGACTACCGGGGAGCTGTTTTTT.

The rearrangement uses TRBV19 and TRBJ1-6; the D gene is possibly TRBD1 (6 bases). The CDR3 is made up of 13 amino acids. Deletions cut 6 bases from V and 3 bases from J, with 6 bases between. The germline CDR1 and CDR2 sequences are LNHDA and SQIVND (reference sequence). The CDR3 region is CASRDSYNSPLHF. The DNA for the CDR3 is TGTGCCAGTAGGGACAGCTATAATTCACCCCTCCACTTT. The entire variable domain, with the rest obtained from reference TRBV19 and TRBJ1-6, is as follows: DGGITQSPKYLFRKEGQNVTLSCEQNLNHDAMYWYRQDPGQGLRLIYYSQIVNDFQKGDIAEGYSVSREKKESFPLTVTSAQKNPTAFYLCASRDSYNSPLHFGNGTRLTVT.

The chain combines TRBV4-2 with TRBJ1-2; TRBD1 is a possible D gene (6 bases). Germline values: CDR1 LGHNA, CDR2 YNFKEQ. The V gene lost 3 bases and the J gene lost 7 bases, with 21 bases spanning the gap. This CDR3 region has 16 residues. CDR3 amino acids: CASSQGSYREIGGYTF. In DNA, the CDR3 is TGTGCCAGCAGCCAGGGTTCCTACAGGGAGATAGGTGGCTACACCTTC.

J is TRBJ2-7 and V is TRBV28; no clear D gene. The CDR3 consists of 11 residues. Germline values: CDR1 MDHEN, CDR2 SYDVKM. V dropped 2 bases and J dropped 5 bases, with 4 bases sitting between them. CDR3 sequence reads: CASSLVNEQYF. Here the CDR3 DNA reads TGTGCCAGCAGTTTAGTCAACGAGCAGTACTTC. The full variable domain, with the rest looked up from reference TRBV28 and TRBJ2-7, is DVKVTQSSRYLVKRTGEKVFLECVQDMDHENMFWYRQDPGLGLRLIYFSYDVKMKEKGDIPEGYSVSREKKERFSLILESASTNQTSMYLCASSLVNEQYFGPGTRLTVT.